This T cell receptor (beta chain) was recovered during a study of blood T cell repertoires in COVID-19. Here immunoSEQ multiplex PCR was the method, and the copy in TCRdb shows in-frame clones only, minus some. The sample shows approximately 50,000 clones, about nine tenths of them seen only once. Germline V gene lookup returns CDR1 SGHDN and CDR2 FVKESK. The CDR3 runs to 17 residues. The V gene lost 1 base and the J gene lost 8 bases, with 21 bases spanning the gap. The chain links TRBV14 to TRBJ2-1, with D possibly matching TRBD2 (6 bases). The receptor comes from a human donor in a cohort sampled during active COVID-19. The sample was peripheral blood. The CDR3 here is CASSQGIGTYTTYEQFF. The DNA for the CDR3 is TGTGCCAGCAGCCAAGGTATCGGGACTTATACGACTTATGAGCAGTTCTTC.